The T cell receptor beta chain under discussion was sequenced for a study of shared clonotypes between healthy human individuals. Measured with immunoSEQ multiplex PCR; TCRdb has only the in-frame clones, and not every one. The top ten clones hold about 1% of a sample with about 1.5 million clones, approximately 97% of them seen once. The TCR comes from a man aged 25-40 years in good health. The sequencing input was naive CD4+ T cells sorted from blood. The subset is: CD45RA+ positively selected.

This chain's CDR3 is CASSLDNRGRQPQHF. CDR3 DNA: TGTGCCAGCAGCTTAGATAACAGGGGGCGTCAGCCCCAGCATTTT. The chain combines TRBV7-8 with TRBJ1-5; 9 bases match TRBD1. Germline lookup yields CDR1 SGHVS and CDR2 FQNEAQ. The CDR3 runs 15 residues. The junction had 4 bases not matched to a gene; V was cut back by 1 base and J by 6 bases.